The TCR beta chain described here comes from a study of blood T cell repertoires in COVID-19. About the research overall: Collection of acute and convalescent COVID-19 samples took place in the United States, Italy and Spain. The analysed material was cDNA or gDNA that came from T cells, B-cell-depleted T cells, or PBMCs.

Repertoires were generated with immunoSEQ multiplex PCR, while TCRdb's copy carries only in-frame clones and drops some. This table holds hundreds of thousands of clones, 89% found once. Germline loops: CDR1 SEHNR, CDR2 FQNEAQ (reference sequence). V shed 4 bases and J shed 4 bases, with 13 bases lying between them. The CDR3 is made up of 14 amino acids. Seattle patient enrollment occurred during active infection, with longitudinal follow-up thereafter. This receptor was taken from a man younger than 35 with COVID-19, enrolled during active disease. Sequenced material: peripheral blood. V and J are TRBV7-9 and TRBJ2-5; D might be TRBD1 (5 bases). CDR3 region: CASSYAGNRETQYF. CDR3 nucleotide sequence: TGTGCCAGCAGCTACGCAGGGAATCGAGAGACCCAGTACTTC.